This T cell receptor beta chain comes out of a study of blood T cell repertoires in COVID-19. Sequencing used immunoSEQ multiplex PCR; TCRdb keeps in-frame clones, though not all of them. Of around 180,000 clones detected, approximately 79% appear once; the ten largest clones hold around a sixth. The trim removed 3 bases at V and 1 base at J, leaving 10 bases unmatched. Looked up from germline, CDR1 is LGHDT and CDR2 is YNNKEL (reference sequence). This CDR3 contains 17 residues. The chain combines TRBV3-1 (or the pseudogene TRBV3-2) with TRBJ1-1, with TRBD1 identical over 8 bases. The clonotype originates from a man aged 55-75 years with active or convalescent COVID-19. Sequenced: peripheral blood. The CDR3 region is CASSHPSRTGGNTEAFF. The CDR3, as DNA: TGTGCCAGCAGCCACCCCAGCCGAACAGGGGGGAACACTGAAGCTTTCTTT.